These T cell receptor beta chains were read from a single sample in a study of T cell responses to AZD1222 COVID-19 vaccine. TCRdb keeps only in-frame clones here, not all; method: immunoSEQ multiplex PCR. The data show 65,000 to 100,000 clones, under 95% seen once. Sample: peripheral blood, taken 28 days after the second AZD1222 dose. All receptors derive from an adult who received the AZD1222 COVID-19 vaccine. The CDR3 runs from the conserved cysteine through the conserved F or W. Fields, in order: J gene, V gene, clone size, D gene, CDR3 protein, CDR3 DNA. A D gene is named only where the DNA matches it firmly. Where a row states a size, it is once, few, many or the class of an expanded clone; other rows omit it.

J gene: TRBJ1-2
V gene: TRBV25-1
clone size: .
D gene: TRBD1
CDR3 protein: CASSESTGDGYTF
CDR3 DNA: TGTGCCAGCAGTGAATCGACAGGGGATGGCTACACCTTC

J gene: TRBJ2-2
V gene: TRBV28
clone size: .
D gene: .
CDR3 protein: CASSLPGRSTGELFF
CDR3 DNA: TGTGCCAGCAGTCTACCGGGACGTAGCACCGGGGAGCTGTTTTTT

J gene: TRBJ2-1
V gene: TRBV11-2
clone size: .
D gene: TRBD2
CDR3 protein: CASSSRSGASYNEQFF
CDR3 DNA: TGTGCCAGCAGCTCCCGTAGCGGGGCCTCCTACAATGAGCAGTTCTTC

J gene: TRBJ1-5
V gene: TRBV18
clone size: .
D gene: TRBD1
CDR3 protein: CASSSDRAHQPQHF
CDR3 DNA: TGTGCCAGCTCATCCGACAGGGCGCATCAGCCCCAGCATTTT

J gene: TRBJ1-2
V gene: TRBV5-4
clone size: .
D gene: .
CDR3 protein: CASSADSYGYTF
CDR3 DNA: TGTGCCAGCAGCGCCGACTCCTATGGCTACACCTTC

J gene: TRBJ1-4
V gene: TRBV10-3
clone size: once
D gene: .
CDR3 protein: CAISESRRRENEKLFF
CDR3 DNA: TGTGCCATCAGTGAGTCGAGGAGACGGGAAAATGAAAAACTGTTTTTT

J gene: TRBJ2-1
V gene: TRBV2
clone size: .
D gene: .
CDR3 protein: CASSGGGYNEQFF
CDR3 DNA: TGTGCCAGCAGTGGTGGGGGATACAATGAGCAGTTCTTC

J gene: TRBJ1-5
V gene: TRBV30
clone size: .
D gene: TRBD1
CDR3 protein: CAWSAYRGPGSNQPQHF
CDR3 DNA: TGTGCCTGGAGTGCATACAGGGGCCCCGGGAGCAATCAGCCCCAGCATTTT

J gene: TRBJ2-7
V gene: TRBV18
clone size: .
D gene: .
CDR3 protein: CASSPGGNLGEQYF
CDR3 DNA: TGTGCCAGCTCACCGGGCGGAAACCTTGGAGAGCAGTACTTC

J gene: TRBJ2-7
V gene: TRBV6-5
clone size: .
D gene: .
CDR3 protein: CASSFSHEQYF
CDR3 DNA: TGTGCCAGCAGCTTCTCGCACGAGCAGTACTTC

J gene: TRBJ1-2
V gene: TRBV30
clone size: .
D gene: TRBD1
CDR3 protein: CAWSNRGVTDGYTF
CDR3 DNA: TGTGCCTGGAGTAACAGGGGAGTAACGGATGGCTACACCTTC

J gene: TRBJ1-2
V gene: TRBV30
clone size: .
D gene: .
CDR3 protein: CAWSSLGGIGYTF
CDR3 DNA: TGTGCCTGGAGTAGCCTCGGGGGGATTGGCTACACCTTC